The rows below give T cell receptor beta chains drawn from one sample of a study of blood T cell repertoires in COVID-19. Profiled with immunoSEQ multiplex PCR; TCRdb holds only in-frame clones, not every one. The sample gives under 300,000 clones, less than 85% of which show up once; less than 6% is in the top ten. Input material: peripheral blood. The receptor set was obtained from a man aged 60 to 69 who had recovered from COVID-19. Each CDR3 is given with its conserved first and last residue.

V gene: TRBV7-9
CDR3 protein: CASSLARQGGGRITYEQYF

V gene: TRBV29-1
CDR3 protein: CSVRTSGRETQYF

V gene: TRBV5-1
CDR3 protein: CASSEGQLRAEAFF

V gene: TRBV18
CDR3 protein: CASSPGRGGMNTEAFF

V gene: TRBV5-1
CDR3 protein: CASSSGGGGNQPQHF

V gene: TRBV6-5
CDR3 protein: CASRPSGQGNEQYF

V gene: TRBV5-1
CDR3 protein: CASSAGETQYF

V gene: TRBV4-1
CDR3 protein: CASGRQENTEAFF

V gene: TRBV28
CDR3 protein: CASSPRGGGFSGNTIYF

V gene: TRBV6-1
CDR3 protein: CASSERGTGGRGTQYF

V gene: TRBV11-2
CDR3 protein: CASSPWHYTEAFF

V gene: TRBV3-1/TRBV3-2
CDR3 protein: CASSQGRRLGGNEQFF

V gene: TRBV6-5
CDR3 protein: CASSSTGVATNEKLFF

V gene: TRBV11-3
CDR3 protein: CASSLGGTPTDTQYF

V gene: TRBV11-2
CDR3 protein: CASSLEAKNTEAFF

V gene: TRBV3-1/TRBV3-2
CDR3 protein: CASSQGLLQPQHF

V gene: TRBV28
CDR3 protein: CASKSPGTGNYEQYF

V gene: TRBV19
CDR3 protein: CASTRPSTGKSDQPQHF

V gene: TRBV5-4
CDR3 protein: CASSLAVNTEAFF

V gene: TRBV4-1
CDR3 protein: CASSQGGAGDSGNTIYF

V gene: TRBV6-1
CDR3 protein: CASSEWAALDTQYF

V gene: TRBV6-1
CDR3 protein: CASSDKMETQYF

V gene: TRBV11-2
CDR3 protein: CASSLGATIYF

V gene: TRBV10-3
CDR3 protein: CAISAYYEQYF

V gene: TRBV12-3/TRBV12-4
CDR3 protein: CASSLTRQETQYF

V gene: TRBV3-1/TRBV3-2
CDR3 protein: CASSPNRLAGARYF

V gene: TRBV19
CDR3 protein: CASSVRIARGSNQPQHF

V gene: TRBV21-1
CDR3 protein: CASNPPPRRGTARYEQYF

V gene: TRBV29-1
CDR3 protein: CSVEPPDTNNEQFF

V gene: TRBV12-3/TRBV12-4
CDR3 protein: CASSGTSGRAWFF

V gene: TRBV19
CDR3 protein: CASSRGSGSSYEQYF

V gene: TRBV28
CDR3 protein: CASSWTGGEGETQYF

V gene: TRBV5-1
CDR3 protein: CASSGGDQETQYF

V gene: TRBV6-1
CDR3 protein: CASSEFSNTDTQYF

V gene: TRBV6-5
CDR3 protein: CASSSSGYTGELFF

V gene: TRBV14
CDR3 protein: CASSQRETQYF

V gene: TRBV4-2
CDR3 protein: CASSPPGQYYEQYF

V gene: TRBV6-5
CDR3 protein: CASSTHSSNYGYTF

V gene: TRBV4-1
CDR3 protein: CASSQDLTSGKYNEQFF

V gene: TRBV10-1
CDR3 protein: CASSETSGSIDTQYF

V gene: TRBV5-4
CDR3 protein: CASSWDRHTEAFF

V gene: TRBV6-6
CDR3 protein: CASRMTSGTDTQYF

V gene: TRBV13
CDR3 protein: CASSKSSGGPSYEQYF

V gene: TRBV3-1/TRBV3-2
CDR3 protein: CASSQDIGGLRYGYTF

V gene: TRBV2
CDR3 protein: CASIEGKETQYF

V gene: TRBV6-1
CDR3 protein: CASSDGWGNTIYF

V gene: TRBV7-2
CDR3 protein: CASSLHPDSGNTIYF

V gene: TRBV5-4
CDR3 protein: CASSPRLAGVGYEQFF

V gene: TRBV3-1/TRBV3-2
CDR3 protein: CASSDTSGNNNEQFF

V gene: TRBV6-6
CDR3 protein: CASTSGLLNTEAFF

V gene: TRBV6-1
CDR3 protein: CASSERLSGGSGGTDTQYF